This TCR beta chain was sequenced during a study of shared clonotypes between healthy human individuals. The junction had 5 bases not matched to a gene; V was cut back by 4 bases and J by 7 bases. CDR1 and CDR2 (germline): SGHDT, YYEEEE. The CDR3 extends over 13 amino acids. The DNA input per sorted-subset replicate PCR was about 180 ng, corresponding to around 30,000 T cell genomes. TCRdb's copy holds only in-frame clones and misses some; the assay was immunoSEQ multiplex PCR. The repertoire holds millions of clones, with approximately 95% as singletons. The V and J genes are TRBV5-6 and TRBJ2-1, with 7 bases matching TRBD2. Material for sequencing was naive CD4+ T cells from PBMCs. As to subset: CD45RA+ positively selected. The TCR comes from a man younger than 35 in good health. Some clones in this sample may be carry-over from other donors' samples. The CDR3 protein is CASSTRLANEQFF. The CDR3, as DNA: TGTGCCAGCAGCACACGACTAGCAAATGAGCAGTTCTTC.